This record looks at one T cell receptor beta chain sequence and its context. Only one base separates this from a far larger clonotype, so it likely reflects a read error. Time point: newly diagnosed GD, antithyroid drugs for less than 3 months. The TCR library was made from RNA that had been extracted from PBMCs in TRIzol. The source of the sample is a study of regulatory T cells in long-lasting Graves disease. Researchers made TCR beta libraries by using iRepertoire HTBI primers and running Arm-PCR on CDR3 regions. TCRdb reanalysed the multiplex PCR reads using MiXCR and keeps one entry per CDR3 protein. The repertoire has hundreds of thousands of distinct CDR3 sequences, about 15% of them found once; the top ten carry about 8.3%. V gave up 1 base and J gave up 11 bases, with 12 bases separating them. This CDR3 is built from 14 residues. Germline-derived CDR1 and CDR2 are SGHTA and FQGNSA. Another study also made use of these data, one on T cells in Graves' hyperthyroidism and ophthalmopathy. Per that paper: HTBI primers were employed in a first-round RT-PCR of the TCR CDR3.

The chain is built from TRBV7-2 and TRBJ1-6, with D unresolved. The clonotype was recovered from a middle-aged woman with Graves disease. The sample in question was peripheral blood mononuclear cells (PBMCs), obtained at new diagnosis, from a patient treated with antithyroid drugs. CDR3 DNA: TGTGCCAGCAGCTTAGTCGGGTATGGCGCACCCCTCCACTTT. Protein sequence: CASSLVGYGAPLHF.